The TCR beta chain described here comes from a study of blood T cell repertoires in COVID-19. Per the original methods: Amplification of reference gene primers provided the estimated nucleated cell counts. Here immunoSEQ multiplex PCR was the method, and the copy in TCRdb shows in-frame clones only, minus some. That table is the source of V, J and clone size, and D and trimming were worked out from the DNA. The sample lists roughly 300,000 clones, around 84% occurring once. With 0 bases clipped from V and 4 bases from J, the junction kept 4 bases outside the gene matches. From germline, CDR1 is SEHNR and CDR2 FQNEAQ (reference sequence). CDR3 length: 15 residues. Grouping used clinical history reported by participants in a survey and questionnaire.

The sequence came from a woman aged 45-65 years who had recovered from COVID-19. The V and J genes are TRBV7-9 and TRBJ2-7; 9 bases map to TRBD1. The source material was PBMCs or T cells enriched from blood (not recorded which). Here the CDR3 reads CASSLAGQGWYEQYF. CDR3 bases: TGTGCCAGCAGCTTAGCGGGACAGGGTTGGTACGAGCAGTACTTC.